The rows below give T cell receptor beta chains drawn from one sample of a study of T cell repertoires in ileal Crohn's disease. Method: immunoSEQ multiplex PCR; TCRdb's copy keeps in-frame clones and lacks some. The sample consists of 25,000 to 30,000 clones, around 80% of them appearing once. Material for sequencing was ileal tissue. The receptor set was obtained from an adult with Crohn's disease. Each CDR3 is given with its conserved first and last residue. The D gene is left open where the match is weak. The size of a clone is reported for some rows only, either as once, few or many, or as a class for expanded clones.

v_call	d_call	clone_size	j_call	cdr3_length	cdr3_nt	cdr3_aa
TRBV5-4	TRBD1	-	TRBJ1-2	14	TGTGCCAGCAGCCGGAGGGACAGGGAATATGGCTACACCTTC	CASSRRDREYGYTF
TRBV7-9	TRBD2	-	TRBJ2-2	15	TGTGCCAGCAGTCCAGGACTAGTCCTGGGGGGGGAGCTGTTTTTT	CASSPGLVLGGELFF
TRBV18	-	-	TRBJ1-2	13	TGTGCCAGCTCTTCGACAGGAGACTATGGCTACACCTTC	CASSSTGDYGYTF
TRBV7-9	TRBD2	-	TRBJ2-3	17	TGTGCCAGCAGCTTAAAGGGACTAGCGGGCTACACAGATACGCAGTATTTT	CASSLKGLAGYTDTQYF
TRBV29-1	TRBD2	once	TRBJ2-1	18	TGCAGCGTTGAAGGTGGACTAGCGGGGAGTGACTTCTACAATGAGCAGTTCTTC	CSVEGGLAGSDFYNEQFF
TRBV29-1	TRBD1	-	TRBJ1-1	14	TGCAGCGTTGTGGGACAGGGTGAACCGACTGAAGCTTTCTTT	CSVVGQGEPTEAFF
TRBV7-2	TRBD1	-	TRBJ2-7	12	TGTGCCAGCAGCTCCTACAGGGGCGAGCAGTACTTC	CASSSYRGEQYF
TRBV9	TRBD1	-	TRBJ1-3	16	TGTGCCAGCAGCGCAGAGGGGACAGTCTCTGGAAACACCATATATTTT	CASSAEGTVSGNTIYF
TRBV7-8	TRBD1	-	TRBJ1-6	19	TGTGCCAGCAGCTTAGGAATCGTGGGGACAGGGGGCCCGAATTCACCCCTCCACTTT	CASSLGIVGTGGPNSPLHF
TRBV6-1	-	-	TRBJ2-6	14	TGTGCCAGCATCGACGCAGGTGGGGCCAACGTCCTGACTTTC	CASIDAGGANVLTF
TRBV7-2	-	-	TRBJ1-2	15	TGTGCCAGCAGCTTCCCCAAAGGAGGGGCTGGCGGCTACACCTTC	CASSFPKGGAGGYTF
TRBV2	-	-	TRBJ2-7	11	TGTGCCAGCAGTGAAGCGGCTGAGCAGTACTTC	CASSEAAEQYF
TRBV7-7	TRBD1	-	TRBJ2-7	13	TGTGCTAGCAGCGCGGACAGGGGCGGCGAGCAGTACTTC	CASSADRGGEQYF
TRBV5-1	TRBD1	-	TRBJ1-6	16	TGCGCCAGCAGCTTGGCAGGGGGGCTTTTTTTTTCACCCCTCCACTTT	CASSLAGGLFFSPLHF
TRBV6-6	-	-	TRBJ1-5	15	TGTGCCAGCAGTTACGGCAGGGCCGGCAATCAGCCCCAGCATTTT	CASSYGRAGNQPQHF